Sequencing of this T cell receptor (beta chain) was carried out in a study of a mutant IDH1 vaccine in newly diagnosed glioma. Study overall: The earlier regimen, radiotherapy, temozolomide, or both, was most often both.

Time point given: week 35, safety follow-up. Alongside topical imiquimod, each dose of vaccine comprised 300 ug of mutant IDH1 20-mer peptide. New WHO grade 3 or 4 IDH1-mutant, ATRX-lost astrocytomas were present in all donors. Using immunoSEQ multiplex PCR, the repertoire was profiled, and TCRdb retains in-frame clones only, with some absent. The sample has under 60,000 clones; 76% are singletons. The V and J ends lost 2 bases and 8 bases, in that order; junction bases with no gene match: 7. The CDR3 contains 15 residues. The germline CDR1 and CDR2 sequences are SGHKS and YYEKEE (reference sequence). In this sample, this clone is medium-sized. Its specificity is not known.

The input for sequencing was PBMCs, taken from a glioma patient whose treatment included an IDH1 peptide vaccine. The chain recombines TRBV5-5 with TRBJ2-1; TRBD2 aligns across 10 bases. The clonotype originates from a man aged 40-50 years with glioma. CDR3 sequence: CASSFGGLATDEQFF. In DNA, the CDR3 is TGTGCCAGCAGCTTTGGGGGACTAGCGACGGATGAGCAGTTCTTC.